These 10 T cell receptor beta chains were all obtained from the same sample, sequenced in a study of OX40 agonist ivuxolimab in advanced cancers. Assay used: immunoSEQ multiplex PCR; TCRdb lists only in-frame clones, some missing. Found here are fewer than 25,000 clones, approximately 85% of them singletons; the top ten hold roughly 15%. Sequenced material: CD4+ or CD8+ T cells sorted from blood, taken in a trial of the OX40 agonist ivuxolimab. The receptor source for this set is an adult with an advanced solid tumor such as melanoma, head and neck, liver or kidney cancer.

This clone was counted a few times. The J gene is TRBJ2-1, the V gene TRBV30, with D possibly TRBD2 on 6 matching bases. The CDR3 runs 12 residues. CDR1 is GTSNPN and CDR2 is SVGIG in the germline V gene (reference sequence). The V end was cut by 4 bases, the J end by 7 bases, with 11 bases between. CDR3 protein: CAWTGRGNEQFF. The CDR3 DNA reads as TGTGCCTGGACCGGGAGAGGAAATGAGCAGTTCTTC.

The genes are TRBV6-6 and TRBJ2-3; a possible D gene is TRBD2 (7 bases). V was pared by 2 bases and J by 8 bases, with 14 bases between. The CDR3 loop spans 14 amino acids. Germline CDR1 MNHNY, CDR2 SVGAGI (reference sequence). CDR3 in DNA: TGTGCCAGCAGTTACCCGGGGGGCGGCGGTACGCAGTATTTT. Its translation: CASSYPGGGGTQYF.

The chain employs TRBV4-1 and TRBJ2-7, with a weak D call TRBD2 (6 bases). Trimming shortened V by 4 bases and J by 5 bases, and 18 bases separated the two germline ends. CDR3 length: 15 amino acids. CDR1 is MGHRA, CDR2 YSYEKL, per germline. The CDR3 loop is CASSLSGDRDHEQYF. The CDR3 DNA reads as TGCGCCAGCAGCCTTAGCGGTGATAGAGATCACGAGCAGTACTTC.

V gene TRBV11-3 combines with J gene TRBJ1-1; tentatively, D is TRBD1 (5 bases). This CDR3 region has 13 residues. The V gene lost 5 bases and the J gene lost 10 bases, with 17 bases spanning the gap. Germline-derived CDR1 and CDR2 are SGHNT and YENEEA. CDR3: CASSPRDSTGAFF. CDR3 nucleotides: TGTGCCAGCAGCCCAAGGGACTCCACAGGAGCTTTCTTT.

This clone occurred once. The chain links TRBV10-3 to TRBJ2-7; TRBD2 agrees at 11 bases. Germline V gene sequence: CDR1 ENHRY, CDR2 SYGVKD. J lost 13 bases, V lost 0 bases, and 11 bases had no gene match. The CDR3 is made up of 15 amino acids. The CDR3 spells CAISESRAGLAGLYF. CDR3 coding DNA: TGTGCCATCAGTGAGTCGAGGGCCGGACTAGCGGGCCTTTACTTC.

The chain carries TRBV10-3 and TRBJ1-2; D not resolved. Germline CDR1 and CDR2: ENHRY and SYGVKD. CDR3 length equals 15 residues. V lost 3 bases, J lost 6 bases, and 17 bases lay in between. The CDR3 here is CAISDPSGGGNGYTF. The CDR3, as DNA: TGTGCCATCAGTGACCCGTCGGGAGGTGGTAATGGCTACACCTTC.

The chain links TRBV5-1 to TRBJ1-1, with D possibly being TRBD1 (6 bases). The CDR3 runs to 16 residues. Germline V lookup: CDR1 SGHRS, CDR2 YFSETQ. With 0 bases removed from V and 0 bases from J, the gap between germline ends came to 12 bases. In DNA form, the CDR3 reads TGCGCCAGCAGCTTGGGTCTCCGGGACATGAACACTGAAGCTTTCTTT. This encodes CASSLGLRDMNTEAFF.

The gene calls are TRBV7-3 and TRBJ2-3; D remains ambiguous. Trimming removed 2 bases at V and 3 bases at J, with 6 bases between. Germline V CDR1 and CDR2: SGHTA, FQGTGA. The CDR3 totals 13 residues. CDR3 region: CASSLASTDTQYF. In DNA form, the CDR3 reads TGTGCCAGCAGCTTAGCGTCGACAGATACGCAGTATTTT. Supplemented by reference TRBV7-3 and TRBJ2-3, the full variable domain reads GAGVSQTPSNKVTEKGKYVELRCDPISGHTALYWYRQSLGQGPEFLIYFQGTGAADDSGLPNDRFFAVRPEGSVSTLKIQRTERGDSAVYLCASSLASTDTQYFGPGTRLTVL.

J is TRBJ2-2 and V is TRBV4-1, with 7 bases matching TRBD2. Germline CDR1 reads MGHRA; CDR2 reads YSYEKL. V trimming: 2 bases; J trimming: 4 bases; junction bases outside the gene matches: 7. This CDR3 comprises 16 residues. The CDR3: CASSQTGTGGTGELFF. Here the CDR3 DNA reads TGCGCCAGCAGCCAAACCGGGACGGGGGGCACCGGGGAGCTGTTTTTT.

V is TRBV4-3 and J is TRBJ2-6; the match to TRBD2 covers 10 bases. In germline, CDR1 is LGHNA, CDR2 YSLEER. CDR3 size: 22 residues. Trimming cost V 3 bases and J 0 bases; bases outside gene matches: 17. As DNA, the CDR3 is TGCGCCAGCAGCCAGAAGGAGTACAGGACTAGCGGTTTGAGCTCTGGGGCCAACGTCCTGACTTTC. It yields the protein CASSQKEYRTSGLSSGANVLTF.